The 11 T cell receptor beta chains below were found in one sample sequenced in a study of T cell changes during pregnancy in multiple sclerosis. Here immunoSEQ multiplex PCR was the method, and the copy in TCRdb shows in-frame clones only, minus some. This sample yields tens of thousands of clones, of which about nine tenths are seen a single time; around 0.56% belongs to the top ten. Sequencing used CD4+ T cells from peripheral blood mononuclear cells, obtained after pregnancy. Every receptor here comes from a female donor with multiple sclerosis, enrolled in a pregnancy study.

J is TRBJ2-3 and V is TRBV6-4; 8 bases agree with TRBD2. Germline V gives CDR1 MRHNA, CDR2 SNTAGT. The CDR3 is 14 amino acids. V lost 6 bases and J lost 2; bases outside the gene matches: 4. The DNA for the CDR3 is TGTGCCAGCAGCAGGACTAGCACCACAGATACGCAGTATTTT. It codes for CASSRTSTTDTQYF.

For the CDR3, the DNA is TGCGCCAGCAGCTTGAATGCGGGAGTGGCAGATACGCAGTATTTT. It encodes CASSLNAGVADTQYF. The V call is TRBV5-1, the J call TRBJ2-3, with TRBD2 identical over 7 bases. The CDR3 consists of 15 residues. Germline-derived CDR1 and CDR2 are SGHRS and YFSETQ. With V trimmed by 1 base and J by 4 bases, 6 bases remained unmatched.

This clone has only one observation. This chain links TRBV27 with TRBJ2-1; 13 positions agree with TRBD2. This CDR3 has 16 amino acids. Germline CDR1 is MNHEY and CDR2 is SMNVEV (reference sequence). V lost 6 bases to trimming and J lost 6 bases; unmatched junction nucleotides: 8. The DNA for the CDR3 is TGTGCCAGCAGCCCCCGACTAGCGGGAGGCTCCAATGAGCAGTTCTTC. Protein product: CASSPRLAGGSNEQFF.

V gene TRBV5-1 combines with J gene TRBJ1-1, with 10 bases aligning to TRBD1. The CDR3 totals 17 residues. Germline-derived CDR1 and CDR2 are SGHRS and YFSETQ. The trim removed 4 bases at V and 4 bases at J, leaving 13 bases unmatched. DNA of the CDR3: TGCGCCAGCAGCCCGGACAGGGGGTTTCTTTCGATCACTGAAGCTTTCTTT. This gives the protein CASSPDRGFLSITEAFF.

This clone was seen only once. The chain links TRBV6-6 to TRBJ2-2, with 10 bases aligning to TRBD2. V lost 7 bases, J lost 7 bases, and 9 bases stayed unmatched. CDR1 and CDR2 from the germline V gene are MNHNY and SVGAGI (reference sequence). The CDR3 extends over 15 amino acids. The CDR3 nucleotides are TGTGCCAGCATTGAGAGCGGGAGGGCCAACGGGGAGCTGTTTTTT. Protein product: CASIESGRANGELFF.

The V gene is TRBV7-9, the J gene TRBJ2-3; 10 positions agree with TRBD2. Per germline, CDR1 SEHNR and CDR2 FQNEAQ (reference sequence). The CDR3 extends over 15 amino acids. V shed 5 bases, J shed 5 bases, and the junction held 7 bases outside the gene matches. CDR3 DNA: TGTGCCAGCAGCAAAGCGGGAGGGCCGGTAGATACGCAGTATTTT. Amino acid sequence: CASSKAGGPVDTQYF.

The chain has TRBV29-1 and TRBJ2-1; possible D gene TRBD2, 5 bases. The V end lost 7 bases, the J end lost 4 bases, and 11 bases lay between the germline ends. This CDR3 is 12 amino acids long. Per the germline V gene, CDR1 is SQVTM and CDR2 is ANQGSEA. The CDR3 reads CSARGLYNEQFF. CDR3 coding DNA: TGCAGCGCCCGGGGTCTATACAATGAGCAGTTCTTC.

V usage is TRBV18 and J usage is TRBJ1-1, with 9 nucleotides matching TRBD1. Germline V CDR1 and CDR2: KGHSH, LQKENI. J lost 3 bases, V lost 2 bases, and 7 bases had no gene match. The CDR3 spans 16 residues. CDR3 bases: TGTGCCAGCTCACCAGATCCGGGACAGGGTTACACTGAAGCTTTCTTT. Protein product: CASSPDPGQGYTEAFF.

V and J are TRBV18 and TRBJ2-7; a weak D match, TRBD1 (6 bases). The germline V gene has CDR1 KGHSH and CDR2 LQKENI. Trimming left V 1 base short and J 9 bases short, with 13 bases between. CDR3 size: 13 residues. The CDR3 region has the DNA TGTGCCAGCTCACCACACGAGGGGGAACGGCAGTACTTC. Translating gives CASSPHEGERQYF.

The V gene is TRBV5-4, the J gene TRBJ2-6, with unresolved D. CDR3 length: 16 amino acids. Trimming took off 1 base at V and 4 bases at J, with 12 bases between the two ends. Germline assignment: CDR1 SGHNT and CDR2 YYREEE (reference sequence). The CDR3 DNA follows: TGTGCCAGCAGCTTGCAACCGATGGGCGGGGCCAACGTCCTGACTTTC. Translation gives CASSLQPMGGANVLTF.

In this sample, this clone turned up once. This chain joins TRBV5-4 and TRBJ2-1; D might be TRBD1 (6 bases). Germline V gene lookup returns CDR1 SGHNT and CDR2 YYREEE (reference sequence). Trimming removed 0 bases from V and 3 bases from J, with 22 bases in between. The CDR3 has 19 amino acids. CDR3 nucleotides: TGTGCCAGCAGCTTGGGGGTAGACAGGCGCGGTCCCAACTACAATGAGCAGTTCTTC. Protein: CASSLGVDRRGPNYNEQFF.